This T cell receptor beta chain was recorded in a study of OX40 agonist ivuxolimab in advanced cancers. Study information: The patients received agonistic anti-OX40 (CD134) antibody ivuxolimab.

Libraries were prepared by immunoSEQ multiplex PCR; TCRdb keeps only in-frame clonotypes and omits some of them. The sample consists of around 67,000 clones, 80% of them appearing once. From germline, CDR1 is LGHNA and CDR2 YNFKEQ. There are 14 residues in the CDR3. V shed 4 bases and J shed 4 bases, with 13 bases lying between them. On this clone itself: What it binds is not known.

Broader study findings: Some patients without response likewise showed low normalized clonal expansion.

V is TRBV4-2 and J is TRBJ1-1; D is perhaps TRBD1 (6 bases). This sequence originates from an adult with an advanced solid tumor such as melanoma, head and neck, liver or kidney cancer. The input for sequencing was CD4+ or CD8+ T cells sorted from blood, taken in a trial of the OX40 agonist ivuxolimab. In DNA, the CDR3 is TGTGCCAGCAGCCGAGAAAGGGGGGCCACTGAAGCTTTCTTT. Translation: CASSRERGATEAFF.